This T cell receptor (beta chain) was captured in a study of blood T cell repertoires in COVID-19. Ages ranged from roughly 18 to 100 years, with residence in about 23 US areas. Original handling: Estimated nucleated cell counts came from reference gene primer amplification. Data came from immunoSEQ multiplex PCR; TCRdb stores just in-frame clones and leaves some out. V and J calls and clone size come straight from that table; D and trimming were deduced from the DNA. There are around 300,000 clones in the sample; approximately 86% occur only once, and under 3% lies in the top ten. The sequenced sample was PBMCs or T cells enriched from blood (not recorded which). The source of this sequence is a woman between 18 and 29 years old who had recovered from COVID-19.

In nucleotides, the CDR3 is TGCAGTGCTAGTCGAGCTTCTTTAGCTGGAAACACCATATATTTT. Amino acid sequence: CSASRASLAGNTIYF. V usage is TRBV20-1 and J usage is TRBJ1-3; D gene uncertain. This CDR3 is 15 amino acids long. V was trimmed by 3 bases and J by 2 bases, leaving 14 bases between them. Per the germline V gene, CDR1 is DFQATT and CDR2 is SNEGSKA (reference sequence).